This T cell receptor (beta chain) was sequenced during a study of blood T cell repertoires in COVID-19 (dated by TCRdb to 2018 to 2021). Regarding the complete study: Samples covering the acute and convalescent phases of COVID-19 were provided by collaborators in the United States, Italy and Spain. The material from the prospective study consisted of cDNA or gDNA derived from T cells, B-cell-depleted T cells, or PBMCs. The dataset comprised deeply sampled blood TCRbeta repertoires from subjects exposed to, actively infected with, or recovered from COVID-19. A freely available public database, intended as a resource for researchers studying the immune response to SARS-CoV-2, is where the repertoires were released. The samples were drawn from the first 160 participants of the ongoing ImmuneRACE study and from some 1,300 subjects provided by 6 global collaborators. The sample metadata nearly always contained a de-identified subject ID, COVID-19 status, age in years and sex. HLA class I and class II types, where available, came from metadata supplied by the sample provider rather than from assay-based typing. Overall study results and their limits: How much clinical and demographic metadata was included differed by source and by participant, and the metadata was provided uncurated.

Of note for this clone: Its antigen specificity is not known. It has no much larger one-base neighbor in the sample; base qualities were not kept.

TCRbeta CDR3 regions were amplified from genomic DNA using the immunoSEQ Assay, a bias-controlled multiplex PCR. The original pipeline was this. The number of nucleated cells in each sample was estimated from the amplification of reference gene primers within the assay. Sequence reads were collapsed and filtered to measure the absolute abundance of every unique TCRbeta CDR3 rearrangement. For each sample, productive Simpson clonality was calculated as the square root of Simpson's diversity index across productive rearrangements. The clones in this table, taken by TCRdb from immuneACCESS, are in-frame only. Not every clone is retained; where verified, under half of the shortfall comes from an unresolved V gene, and the cause of the rest is unknown. V and J calls and clone size are copied from that table; D and trimming were computed from the DNA. The sample table shows around 99,000 clones, and over 75% are seen once. Around 5.1% of the sample rests with the top ten.

Each collaborating institution followed its own protocols to collect whole blood in K2EDTA tubes. For TCRbeta analysis, collaborators shipped samples in one of three forms: frozen whole blood, isolated PBMCs, or DNA extracted from either of those sample types. From the cysteine up to the phenylalanine, the CDR3 has a length of 15 residues. The only DNA kept is the CDR3, 45 bases in frame from the first base. Trimming costs V 4 bases and J 6 bases, and their ends lie 20 bases apart. The germline V gene (reference sequence) yields SGHKS for CDR1 and YYEKEE for CDR2. Sequenced: peripheral blood. The receptor's source is a man aged 50-59 years with acute or convalescent COVID-19. The chain couples TRBV5-5 to TRBJ2-7; a tentative D match to TRBD1 spans 6 bases. The CDR3 has the sequence CASSVPRDTLGEQYF. The sequenced DNA is TGTGCCAGCAGCGTACCCCGGGACACCCTGGGCGAGCAGTACTTC.